These 3 T cell receptor beta chains came from one sample sequenced in a study of T cell repertoires in cytomegalovirus infection. MiXCR, applied by TCRdb to the reads, yields one record per CDR3 protein. The profile shows roughly 600,000 distinct CDR3 sequences, about 24% of them singletons. The specimen sequenced was CD8+ T cells from PBMCs. The receptors derive from a human donor in good health (CMV status not recorded). Some clones in this sample may be carry-over from other donors' samples.

This clonotype has more than one count but fewer than ten. The chain joins TRBV6-1 to TRBJ2-5, with a possible D match to TRBD2 (5 bases). V gave up 6 bases and J gave up 4 bases, with 15 bases separating them. CDR3 size: 14 residues. The germline V gene encodes CDR1 MNHNS and CDR2 SASEGT. CDR3 sequence: CASSHHFGVETQYF. CDR3 in DNA: TGTGCCAGCAGCCACCATTTCGGGGTAGAGACCCAGTACTTC.

To note about this clonotype: Possible read error: a much larger clone is one base away. The V and J genes are TRBV7-8 and TRBJ2-7, with D possibly TRBD2 on 5 matching bases. CDR3 length equals 14 residues. V was clipped by 8 bases and J by 5 bases, with 19 bases between them. Per the germline V gene, CDR1 is SGHVS and CDR2 is FQNEAQ. CDR3: CASVLEGRLHEQYF. DNA for the CDR3: TGTGCCAGCGTCTTAGAGGGTCGCTTGCACGAGCAGTACTTC.

This clonotype has at least ten counts. The J gene is TRBJ1-1, the V gene TRBV5-1; D may be TRBD1 (6 bases). The V gene's germline CDR1 is SGHRS and CDR2 YFSETQ. V shed 0 bases and J shed 3 bases, with 12 bases lying between them. This CDR3 comprises 15 residues. The DNA for the CDR3 is TGCGCCAGCAGCTTGGAGGGACAAAGAGACACTGAAGCTTTCTTT. It translates to CASSLEGQRDTEAFF.